Detailed here is one T cell receptor beta chain. The antigen is unknown. Produced via immunoSEQ multiplex PCR; TCRdb's table is partial and in-frame only. Among around 130,000 clones listed, 80% were seen once. The data stem from a study of a mutant IDH1 vaccine in newly diagnosed glioma. Study at large: Across weeks 1, 3, 5, 7, 11, 15, 19 and 23, patients received a vaccination each time, eight in all. There were about 60% males and roughly 40% females among treated patients, whose mean age was about 40 years.

The CDR3 length is 13 residues. V dropped 2 bases and J dropped 9 bases, with 11 bases sitting between them. Germline CDR1 and CDR2: MNHNY and SVGAGI (reference sequence). Time point specified: week 11, during vaccination. Vaccination comprised doses that each held 300 ug of mutant IDH1 20-mer peptide, plus topical imiquimod. New WHO grade 3 or 4 IDH1-mutant, ATRX-lost astrocytomas were present in all donors. Study findings and constraints: Among patients, approximately 93% showed immune responses induced by the vaccine.

The rearrangement uses TRBV6-6 and TRBJ2-1; no reliable D call. Sequenced here: PBMCs, sampled from a glioma patient whose treatment included an IDH1 peptide vaccine. The TCR was taken from a man aged 35 to 55 with glioma. CDR3 protein: CASSYKTSFEQFF. CDR3 in DNA: TGTGCCAGCAGTTACAAAACCTCATTTGAGCAGTTCTTC.